This TCR beta chain was observed in a study of cytomegalovirus exposure and HLA in healthy donors. Whole-study findings and limits: The classifier was said to identify cytomegalovirus status with high specificity and sensitivity.

Primers for the PCR totalled 60 Vbeta and 13 Jbeta. Method: immunoSEQ multiplex PCR; TCRdb's copy keeps in-frame clones and lacks some. The sample shows about 55,000 clones, approximately 71% of them seen only once. This clone was counted only a few times. Its antigen is unknown. Sequenced sample: PBMCs. The receptor was derived from a man between 35 and 55 years old in good health and CMV-seropositive.

CDR3: CASSPSRASGGYNEQFF. The CDR3 nucleotides are TGTGCCAGCAGCCCATCAAGGGCTAGCGGGGGATACAATGAGCAGTTCTTC. J is TRBJ2-1 and V is TRBV5-4, with 10 bases identical to TRBD2. In germline, CDR1 is SGHNT, CDR2 YYREEE (reference sequence). V shed 4 bases, J shed 4 bases, and the junction held 11 bases outside the gene matches. The CDR3 length is 17 residues.